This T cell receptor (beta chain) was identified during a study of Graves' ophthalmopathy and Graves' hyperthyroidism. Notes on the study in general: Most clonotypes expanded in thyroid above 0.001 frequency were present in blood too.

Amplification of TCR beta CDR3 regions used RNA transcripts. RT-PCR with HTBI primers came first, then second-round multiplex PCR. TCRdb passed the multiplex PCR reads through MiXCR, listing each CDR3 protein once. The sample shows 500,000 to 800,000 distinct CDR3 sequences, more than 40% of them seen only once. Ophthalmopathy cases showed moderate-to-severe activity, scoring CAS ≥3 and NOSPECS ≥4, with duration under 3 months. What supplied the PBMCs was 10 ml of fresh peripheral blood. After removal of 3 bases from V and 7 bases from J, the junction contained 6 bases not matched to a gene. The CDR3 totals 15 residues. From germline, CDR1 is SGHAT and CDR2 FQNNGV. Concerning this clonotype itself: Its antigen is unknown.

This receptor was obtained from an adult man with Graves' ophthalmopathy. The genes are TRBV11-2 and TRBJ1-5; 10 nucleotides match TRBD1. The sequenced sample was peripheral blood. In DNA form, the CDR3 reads TGTGCCAGCAGCTTCTGGACAGGGGGAGGCCAGCCCCAGCATTTT. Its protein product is CASSFWTGGGQPQHF.